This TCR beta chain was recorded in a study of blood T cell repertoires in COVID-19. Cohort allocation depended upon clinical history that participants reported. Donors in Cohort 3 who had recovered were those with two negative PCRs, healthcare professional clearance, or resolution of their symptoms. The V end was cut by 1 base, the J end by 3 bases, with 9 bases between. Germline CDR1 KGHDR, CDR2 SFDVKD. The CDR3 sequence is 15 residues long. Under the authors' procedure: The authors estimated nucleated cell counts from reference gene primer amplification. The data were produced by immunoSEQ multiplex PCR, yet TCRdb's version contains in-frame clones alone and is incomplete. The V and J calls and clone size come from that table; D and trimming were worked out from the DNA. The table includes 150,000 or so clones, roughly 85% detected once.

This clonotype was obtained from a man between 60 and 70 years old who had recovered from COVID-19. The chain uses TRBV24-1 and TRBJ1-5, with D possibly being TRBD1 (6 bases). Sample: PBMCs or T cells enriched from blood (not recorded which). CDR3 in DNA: TGTGCCACCAGTGATTTCACAGGGCCCAATCAGCCCCAGCATTTT. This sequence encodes CATSDFTGPNQPQHF.